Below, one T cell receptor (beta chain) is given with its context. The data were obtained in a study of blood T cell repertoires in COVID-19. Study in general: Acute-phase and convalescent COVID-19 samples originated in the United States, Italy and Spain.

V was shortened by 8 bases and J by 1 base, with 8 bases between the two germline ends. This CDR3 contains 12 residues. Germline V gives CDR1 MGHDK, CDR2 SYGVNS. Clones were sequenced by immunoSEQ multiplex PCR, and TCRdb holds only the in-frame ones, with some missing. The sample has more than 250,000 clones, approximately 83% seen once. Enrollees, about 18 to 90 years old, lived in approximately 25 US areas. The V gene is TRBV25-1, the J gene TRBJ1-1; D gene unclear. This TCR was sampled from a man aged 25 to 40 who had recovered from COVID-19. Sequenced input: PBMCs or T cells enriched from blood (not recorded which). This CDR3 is CASGRGNTEAFF. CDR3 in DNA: TGTGCCAGCGGGCGGGGGAACACTGAAGCTTTCTTT.